What follows is one T cell receptor beta chain and its context. Its antigen is currently unknown. This entry is derived from a study of cytomegalovirus exposure and HLA in healthy donors. The study's findings and limits: Prior analysis indicated that the majority of TCR beta V segments exhibited productivity approximately 87% or approximately 30% of the time.

The PCR made use of 60 Vbeta and 13 Jbeta primers. Authors' data handling: In a later analysis, the count reached approximately 80 million unique TCR beta chains, with about 10 million shared. The protocol was immunoSEQ multiplex PCR, while the TCRdb copy is restricted to in-frame clones and leaves out a portion. The V and J calls and clone size come from that table; D and trimming were worked out from the DNA. Of 55,000 to 65,000 clones detected, 65% to 80% appear once; the ten largest clones hold less than 3%. CDR1 is SGHTA and CDR2 is FQGNSA in the germline V gene. V trimming: 9 bases; J trimming: 2 bases; junction bases outside the gene matches: 7. This CDR3 contains 14 residues.

The source of this sequence is a woman aged 25-40 years in good health and CMV-seronegative. The gene calls are TRBV7-2 and TRBJ1-3; 7 nucleotides align to TRBD1. The sample comprised PBMCs. CDR3 nucleotide sequence: TGTGCCAGTAACGGACAGGCCACTGGAAACACCATATATTTT. Its translation is CASNGQATGNTIYF.